This T cell receptor (beta chain) came from a study of blood T cell repertoires in COVID-19. On the study more broadly: From the United States, Italy and Spain came samples of acute and convalescent COVID-19. Sources were T cells, B-cell-depleted T cells, or PBMCs; the material itself was cDNA or gDNA.

This clone has a handful of counts. In the original processing: How many nucleated cells were present was estimated from reference gene primer amplification. Clones were read by immunoSEQ multiplex PCR, and TCRdb kept only the in-frame ones, dropping some. V and J calls and clone size are given by that table; D and trimming were obtained from the DNA. The sample contains about 110,000 clones, just over 70% of which appear only once. This CDR3 is built from 14 residues. The germline V gene has CDR1 LNHDA and CDR2 SQIVND (reference sequence). V was pared by 8 bases and J by 4 bases, with 17 bases between.

The chain recombines TRBV19 with TRBJ2-5; D is perhaps TRBD1 (6 bases). This TCR came from a human donor with acute or convalescent COVID-19. The donor label of this sample is uncertain. The sequenced material came from peripheral blood. The CDR3 bases are TGTGCCAGTCGGGACACCCGTTCGGGAGAGACCCAGTACTTC. As protein: CASRDTRSGETQYF.